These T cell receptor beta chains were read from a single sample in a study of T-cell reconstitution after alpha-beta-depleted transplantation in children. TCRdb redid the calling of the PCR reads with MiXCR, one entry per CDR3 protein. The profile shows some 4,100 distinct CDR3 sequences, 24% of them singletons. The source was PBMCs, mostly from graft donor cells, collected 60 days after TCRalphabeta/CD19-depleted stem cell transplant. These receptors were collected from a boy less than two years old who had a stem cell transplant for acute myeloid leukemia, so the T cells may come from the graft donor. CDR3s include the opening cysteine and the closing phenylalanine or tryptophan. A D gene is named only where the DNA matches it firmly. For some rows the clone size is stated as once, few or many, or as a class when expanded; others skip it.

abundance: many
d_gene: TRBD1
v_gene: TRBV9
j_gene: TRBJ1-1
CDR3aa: CASRRQGAPDTEAFF

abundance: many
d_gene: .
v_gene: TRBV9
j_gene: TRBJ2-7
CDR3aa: CASSVEGRYEQYF

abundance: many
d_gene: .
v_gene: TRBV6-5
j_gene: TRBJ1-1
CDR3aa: CASSQPTGSTEAFF

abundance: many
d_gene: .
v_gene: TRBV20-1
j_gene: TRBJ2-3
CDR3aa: CSAQPLSADTQYF

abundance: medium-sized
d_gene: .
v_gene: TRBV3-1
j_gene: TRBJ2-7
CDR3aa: CASSQVYPGTNEQYF

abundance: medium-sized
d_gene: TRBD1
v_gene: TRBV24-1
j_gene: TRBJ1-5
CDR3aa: CATSDSGQHQPQHF

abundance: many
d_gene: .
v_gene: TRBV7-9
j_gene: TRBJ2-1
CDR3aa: CASSPLGGNEQFF

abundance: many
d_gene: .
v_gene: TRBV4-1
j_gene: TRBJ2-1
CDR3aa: CASGGATSYNEQFF

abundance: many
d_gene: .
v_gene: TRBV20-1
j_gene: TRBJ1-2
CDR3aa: CSARASRDGGYTF

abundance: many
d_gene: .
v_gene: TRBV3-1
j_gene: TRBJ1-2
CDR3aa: CASSQVSGSYGYTF

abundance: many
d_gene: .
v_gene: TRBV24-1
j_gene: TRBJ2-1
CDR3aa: CATSDGPLDNEQFF

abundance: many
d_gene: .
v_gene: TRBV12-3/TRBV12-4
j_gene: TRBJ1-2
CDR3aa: CASTPRTVYGYTF

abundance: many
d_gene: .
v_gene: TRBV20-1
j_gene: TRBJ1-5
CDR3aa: CSVPNRDGSRNQPQHF

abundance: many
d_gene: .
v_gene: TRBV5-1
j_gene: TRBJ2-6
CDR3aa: CASDPGTGANVLTF

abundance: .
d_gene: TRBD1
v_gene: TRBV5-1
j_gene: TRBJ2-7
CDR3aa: CASSPQGANYYEQYF

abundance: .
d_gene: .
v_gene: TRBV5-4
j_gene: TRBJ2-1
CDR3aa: CSSSFDRHEKFF

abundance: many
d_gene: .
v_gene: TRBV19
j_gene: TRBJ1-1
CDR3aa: CASSKTVNTEAFF

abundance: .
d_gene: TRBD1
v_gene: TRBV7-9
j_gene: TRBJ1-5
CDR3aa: CASSLDGTANQPQHF

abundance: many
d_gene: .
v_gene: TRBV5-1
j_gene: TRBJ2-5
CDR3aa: CASSLGTSQETQYF

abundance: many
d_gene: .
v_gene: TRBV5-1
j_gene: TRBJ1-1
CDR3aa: CASSSDSTVTEAFF

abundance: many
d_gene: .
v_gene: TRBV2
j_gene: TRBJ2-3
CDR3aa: CASSEERSTQYF

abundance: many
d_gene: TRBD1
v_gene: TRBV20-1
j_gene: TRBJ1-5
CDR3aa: CSASTYRGPQPQHF

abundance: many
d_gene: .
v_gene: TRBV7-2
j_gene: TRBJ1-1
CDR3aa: CASSPDRRTEAFF

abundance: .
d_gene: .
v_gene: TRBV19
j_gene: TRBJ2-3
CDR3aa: CASSEQGSRTDTQYF

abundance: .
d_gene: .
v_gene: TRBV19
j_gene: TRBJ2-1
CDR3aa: CASSLDRTNYNEQFF

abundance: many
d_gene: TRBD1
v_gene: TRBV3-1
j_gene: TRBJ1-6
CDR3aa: CASSRGMGQARTPLHF

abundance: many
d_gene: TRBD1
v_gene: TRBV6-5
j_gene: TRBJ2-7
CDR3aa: CASSYGTGGAPSSYEQYF

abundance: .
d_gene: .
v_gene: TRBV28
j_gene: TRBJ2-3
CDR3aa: CASSFGLVGSEQYF

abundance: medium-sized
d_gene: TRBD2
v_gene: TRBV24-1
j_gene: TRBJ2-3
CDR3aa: CATSVGGITDTQYF

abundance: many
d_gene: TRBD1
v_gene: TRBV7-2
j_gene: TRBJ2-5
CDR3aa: CASSHYPGQGRETQYF

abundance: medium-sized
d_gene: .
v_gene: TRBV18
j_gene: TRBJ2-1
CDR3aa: CASSPPIWKSSYNEQFF

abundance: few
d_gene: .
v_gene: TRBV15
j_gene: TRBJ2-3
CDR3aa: CAVLGDTDTQYF

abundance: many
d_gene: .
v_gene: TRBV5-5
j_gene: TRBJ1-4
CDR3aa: CASSFGGGVEKLFF

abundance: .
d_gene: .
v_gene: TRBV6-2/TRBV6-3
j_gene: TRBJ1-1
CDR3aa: CASSYPDVEAFF

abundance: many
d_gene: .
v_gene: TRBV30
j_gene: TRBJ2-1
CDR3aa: CAWSPRDEQFF

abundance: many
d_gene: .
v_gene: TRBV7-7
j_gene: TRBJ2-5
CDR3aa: CASSLIPGTQETQYF

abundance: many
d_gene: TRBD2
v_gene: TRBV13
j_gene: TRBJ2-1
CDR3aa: CASSPRLAGSYNEQFF

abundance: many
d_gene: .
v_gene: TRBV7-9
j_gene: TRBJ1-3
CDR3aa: CASGGGKGNTIYF

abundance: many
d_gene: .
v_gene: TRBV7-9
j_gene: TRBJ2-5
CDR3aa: CASRGGKETQYF